These T cell receptor beta chains were read from a single sample in a study of CD8 T cells in ankylosing spondylitis. TCRdb used MiXCR to reprocess the 5' RACE reads, holding one entry per CDR3 protein. Of approximately 240,000 distinct CDR3 sequences listed, about 10% are singletons. Sequenced material: blood, either unsorted or a sorted T cell fraction (not recorded which). Every receptor here comes from a male donor with ankylosing spondylitis or in good health (not recorded which). Both conserved end residues are part of each CDR3. Fields, in order: J gene, clone size, D gene, V gene, CDR3 protein, CDR3 DNA. A D gene is named only where the DNA matches it firmly. Clone size is stated in some rows and not others, as once, few, many or a class when expanded.

J: TRBJ2-1; size: many; D: TRBD2; V: TRBV29-1; CDR3: CSVSGLAYNEQFF; DNA: TGCAGCGTTTCGGGACTAGCCTACAATGAGCAGTTCTTC
J: TRBJ2-1; size: .; D: TRBD2; V: TRBV5-1; CDR3: CASSPGTSGGDEQFF; DNA: TGCGCCAGCAGCCCTGGGACTAGCGGGGGTGATGAGCAGTTCTTC
J: TRBJ1-5; size: many; D: .; V: TRBV4-1; CDR3: CAIPPNSNQPQHF; DNA: TGCGCCATCCCCCCAAATAGCAATCAGCCCCAGCATTTT
J: TRBJ2-1; size: many; D: .; V: TRBV20-1; CDR3: CSASGLDSYNEQFF; DNA: TGCAGTGCTAGCGGACTCGACTCCTACAATGAGCAGTTCTTC
J: TRBJ2-2; size: .; D: .; V: TRBV7-9; CDR3: CASRSDRIVKTGELFF; DNA: TGTGCCAGCAGATCAGACAGGATCGTGAAAACCGGGGAGCTGTTTTTT
J: TRBJ1-2; size: many; D: .; V: TRBV6-1; CDR3: CASSQTATKAVSYGYTF; DNA: TGTGCCAGCAGTCAAACCGCCACTAAGGCAGTTTCCTATGGCTACACCTTC
J: TRBJ2-1; size: few; D: .; V: TRBV7-2; CDR3: CASSRTRDNEQFF; DNA: TGTGCCAGCAGCCGCACCCGGGACAATGAGCAGTTCTTC
J: TRBJ1-1; size: many; D: .; V: TRBV20-1; CDR3: CSARFSGVLMNTEAFF; DNA: TGCAGTGCTAGATTTTCGGGAGTTTTGATGAACACTGAAGCTTTCTTT
J: TRBJ2-7; size: many; D: .; V: TRBV4-1; CDR3: CASSQDPGVAAFEQYF; DNA: TGCGCCAGCAGCCAAGATCCCGGGGTGGCAGCTTTCGAGCAGTACTTC
J: TRBJ1-4; size: many; D: TRBD1; V: TRBV4-2; CDR3: CASSSRQGEDEKLFF; DNA: TGTGCCAGCAGCTCCCGACAGGGTGAGGATGAAAAACTGTTTTTT
J: TRBJ2-7; size: many; D: .; V: TRBV13; CDR3: CASSPPGQSSYEQYF; DNA: TGTGCCAGCAGCCCTCCGGGCCAGAGCTCCTACGAGCAGTACTTC
J: TRBJ1-2; size: many; D: TRBD1; V: TRBV20-1; CDR3: CSASSADRVYGYTF; DNA: TGCAGTGCTAGTAGTGCGGACAGGGTCTATGGCTACACCTTC
J: TRBJ2-1; size: many; D: TRBD2; V: TRBV11-3; CDR3: CASSLVARGENEQFF; DNA: TGTGCCAGCAGCTTAGTCGCGCGGGGGGAAAATGAGCAGTTCTTC
J: TRBJ2-2; size: many; D: .; V: TRBV7-9; CDR3: CASSYRVKNTGELFF; DNA: TGTGCCAGCAGCTATCGGGTTAAGAACACCGGGGAGCTGTTTTTT
J: TRBJ2-5; size: many; D: .; V: TRBV7-2; CDR3: CASSLVGGKGETQYF; DNA: TGTGCCAGCAGCTTAGTCGGCGGGAAAGGGGAGACCCAGTACTTC
J: TRBJ1-5; size: many; D: TRBD1; V: TRBV10-3; CDR3: CATAWGQGLAQPQHF; DNA: TGTGCCACCGCCTGGGGACAGGGCTTGGCTCAGCCCCAGCATTTT
J: TRBJ1-4; size: many; D: .; V: TRBV5-1; CDR3: CASSVHSGTTNEKLFF; DNA: TGCGCCAGCAGCGTACATTCAGGGACAACTAATGAAAAACTGTTTTTT
J: TRBJ1-1; size: many; D: .; V: TRBV6-1; CDR3: CASKTITEAFF; DNA: TGTGCCAGCAAGACAATCACTGAAGCTTTCTTT
J: TRBJ2-5; size: many; D: .; V: TRBV20-1; CDR3: CSASGEETQYF; DNA: TGCAGTGCCTCAGGTGAAGAGACCCAGTACTTC
J: TRBJ2-5; size: .; D: .; V: TRBV20-1; CDR3: CSARDLIAETQYF; DNA: TGCAGTGCTAGAGATCTCATCGCGGAGACCCAGTACTTC
J: TRBJ2-3; size: .; D: .; V: TRBV4-1; CDR3: CASSPTFSDDTQYF; DNA: TGCGCCAGCAGCCCAACCTTTAGCGACGATACGCAGTATTTT
J: TRBJ2-5; size: .; D: TRBD2; V: TRBV5-5; CDR3: CASSRTSDLETQYF; DNA: TGTGCCAGCAGCCGGACTAGCGACTTGGAGACCCAGTACTTC
J: TRBJ1-1; size: few; D: .; V: TRBV5-1; CDR3: CASSLAWGSTEAFF; DNA: TGCGCCAGCAGCTTGGCTTGGGGGTCGACTGAAGCTTTCTTT
J: TRBJ1-1; size: many; D: .; V: TRBV20-1; CDR3: CSAPENTEAFF; DNA: TGCAGTGCTCCCGAGAACACTGAAGCTTTCTTT
J: TRBJ1-2; size: .; D: .; V: TRBV2; CDR3: CASSMDGSNYGYTF; DNA: TGTGCCAGCAGTATGGACGGGTCTAACTATGGCTACACCTTC
J: TRBJ1-5; size: .; D: .; V: TRBV2; CDR3: CASGVNRGNQPQHF; DNA: TGTGCCAGCGGAGTTAACAGAGGCAATCAGCCCCAGCATTTT
J: TRBJ2-3; size: many; D: .; V: TRBV10-3; CDR3: CAISRDGIGYTQYF; DNA: TGTGCCATCAGCCGGGACGGCATTGGATATACGCAGTATTTT
J: TRBJ2-2; size: few; D: .; V: TRBV14; CDR3: CASSQDYAGKVTGELFF; DNA: TGTGCCAGCAGCCAAGATTACGCGGGGAAGGTCACCGGGGAGCTGTTTTTT
J: TRBJ2-7; size: many; D: TRBD1; V: TRBV15; CDR3: CATSRDYRGGDEQYF; DNA: TGTGCCACCAGCAGAGACTACAGGGGTGGCGACGAGCAGTACTTC
J: TRBJ2-2; size: .; D: .; V: TRBV5-1; CDR3: CASSLDSGDTGELFF; DNA: TGCGCCAGCAGCTTGGATTCAGGGGACACCGGGGAGCTGTTTTTT
J: TRBJ1-2; size: many; D: .; V: TRBV12-3/TRBV12-4; CDR3: CASSVGGNGYTF; DNA: TGTGCCAGCAGTGTCGGAGGGAATGGCTACACCTTC
J: TRBJ1-2; size: many; D: TRBD1; V: TRBV29-1; CDR3: CSVEDQRQGDGYTF; DNA: TGCAGCGTTGAAGATCAACGACAGGGGGATGGCTACACCTTC